One and the same sample provided the 26 T cell receptor beta chains below, sequenced in a study of T cell responses to AZD1222 COVID-19 vaccine. Sequencing used immunoSEQ multiplex PCR; TCRdb keeps in-frame clones, though not all of them. Of 100,000 to 150,000 clones listed, roughly 90% are singletons. The material sequenced was peripheral blood, taken on day 0 of AZD1222 vaccination. Source of these receptors: an adult in good health.

The V gene is TRBV5-1, the J gene TRBJ1-2, with D possibly TRBD1 on 5 matching bases. Germline V gene data show CDR1 as SGHRS and CDR2 as YFSETQ. The CDR3 length is 14 residues. V gave up 1 base and J gave up 6 bases, with 13 bases separating them. In DNA, the CDR3 is TGCGCCAGCAGCTTGTCCCAGGGAGTCAATGGCTACACCTTC. This sequence encodes CASSLSQGVNGYTF.

The chain uses TRBV30 and TRBJ1-1; D is possibly TRBD1 (6 bases). The germline V and J ends were trimmed by 6 bases and 3 bases, with 11 bases remaining between them. This CDR3 spans 12 amino acids. Germline CDR1 and CDR2: GTSNPN and SVGIG (reference sequence). The CDR3 loop reads CACGGPYTEAFF. The CDR3 DNA is TGTGCCTGTGGGGGGCCTTACACTGAAGCTTTCTTT.

In this sample, this clone turned up a few times. The chain carries TRBV28 and TRBJ2-7; 9 bases line up with TRBD1. V gave up 3 bases and J gave up 7 bases; unmatched junction bases: 10. The CDR3 is made up of 15 amino acids. Germline CDR1 reads MDHEN; CDR2 reads SYDVKM. The CDR3 bases are TGTGCCAGCAGTTTTTGGTTGGGACAGGGCTCGGAGCAGTACTTC. This sequence encodes CASSFWLGQGSEQYF.

The rearrangement uses TRBV18 and TRBJ2-2, with TRBD1 identical over 10 bases. V gave up 6 bases and J gave up 4 bases; unmatched junction bases: 5. The CDR3 covers 15 residues. The V gene's germline CDR1 is KGHSH and CDR2 LQKENI. CDR3 residues: CASSPRQGATGELFF. As DNA, the CDR3 is TGTGCCAGCTCTCCTCGACAGGGGGCCACCGGGGAGCTGTTTTTT.

This clone was seen only once. V and J are TRBV19 and TRBJ2-2, with 10 nucleotides matching TRBD1. Trimming cost V 1 base and J 6 bases; bases outside gene matches: 2. CDR3 length equals 15 residues. Germline CDR1 LNHDA, CDR2 SQIVND (reference sequence). The CDR3 sequence: CASSIAGQGAGELFF. The CDR3 coding sequence is TGTGCCAGTAGTATAGCAGGACAGGGGGCCGGGGAGCTGTTTTTT.

The chain links TRBV10-3 to TRBJ2-3, with TRBD2 matching over 10 bases. V was pared by 8 bases and J by 8 bases, with 7 bases of the junction left unmatched. Per germline, CDR1 ENHRY and CDR2 SYGVKD. This CDR3 is built from 13 residues. In DNA, the CDR3 is TGTGCCATCGAGGGCCCTAGCGGGGGTACGCAGTATTTT. It specifies CAIEGPSGGTQYF.

This clone was detected only once. The chain combines TRBV19 with TRBJ2-2, with 10 bases aligning to TRBD1. CDR3 length: 15 residues. The germline V gene has CDR1 LNHDA and CDR2 SQIVND (reference sequence). V gave up 5 bases and J gave up 6 bases; unmatched junction bases: 6. CDR3 bases: TGTGCCAGTAGTGTTGGGACAGGGGCTGCCGGGGAGCTGTTTTTT. As protein: CASSVGTGAAGELFF.

The chain has TRBV19 and TRBJ1-1; D is possibly TRBD1 (5 bases). The V end lost 6 bases, the J end lost 7 bases, and 15 bases lay between the germline ends. This CDR3 comprises 13 residues. CDR1 is LNHDA and CDR2 is SQIVND in the germline V gene (reference sequence). CDR3 protein: CASRVWDGYEAFF. The CDR3 region has the DNA TGTGCCAGTAGAGTTTGGGACGGGTATGAAGCTTTCTTT.

The rearrangement links TRBV28 to TRBJ2-7; possibly TRBD2 for D (7 bases). The CDR3 has 15 amino acids. Trimming shortened V by 5 bases and J by 6 bases, and 20 bases separated the two germline ends. CDR1 is MDHEN, CDR2 SYDVKM, per germline. The DNA for the CDR3 is TGTGCCAGCAGTAGCAAGGGGGGGCCAGAACCCGAGCAGTACTTC. Translation: CASSSKGGPEPEQYF.

The chain has TRBV10-2 and TRBJ1-4; a weak D match, TRBD1 (5 bases). The germline CDR1 and CDR2 sequences are WSHSY and SAAADI. This CDR3 has 13 amino acids. The V end was cut by 2 bases, the J end by 10 bases, with 11 bases between. The CDR3 sequence is CASSETMGVKLFF. The CDR3 DNA reads TGCGCCAGCAGTGAGACGATGGGGGTAAAACTGTTTTTT.

This sequence joins TRBV12-3 or TRBV12-4 and TRBJ2-2; D gene ambiguous. The V end lost 6 bases, the J end lost 3 bases, and 5 bases lay between the germline ends. The CDR3 loop spans 12 amino acids. CDR3 residues: CASRTDTGELFF. CDR3 nucleotides: TGTGCCAGCAGGACTGACACCGGGGAGCTGTTTTTT.

As DNA, the CDR3 is TGTGCCAGCACCGACGGGCTAGAGCCCCAGCATTTT. It codes for CASTDGLEPQHF. This rearrangement joins TRBV7-3 to TRBJ1-5; D gene unclear. The ends were cut back, 7 bases at V and 8 bases at J, with 12 bases in the middle. The CDR3 length is 12 residues. Germline CDR1 SGHTA, CDR2 FQGTGA.

The chain joins TRBV2 to TRBJ2-1; TRBD1 might be the D (6 bases). The V and J ends lost 3 bases and 11 bases respectively, with 8 bases between them. The CDR3 contains 11 residues. Germline CDR1 is SNHLY and CDR2 is FYNNEI. CDR3 protein: CASSDGDKQFF. CDR3 in DNA: TGTGCCAGCAGTGACGGGGACAAGCAGTTCTTC.

This clone showed up just a few times. The rearrangement links TRBV28 to TRBJ1-2, with 8 bases lining up with TRBD1. This CDR3 region has 14 residues. The ends lost 5 bases at V and 6 bases at J; junction bases unmatched: 8. The germline gives CDR1 MDHEN, CDR2 SYDVKM. For the CDR3, the DNA is TGTGCCAGCAGTCCACCGACAGGGGTGAATGGCTACACCTTC. Its protein product is CASSPPTGVNGYTF.

The rearrangement joins TRBV28 to TRBJ2-1; D not certain. The CDR3 is made up of 14 amino acids. In germline, CDR1 is MDHEN, CDR2 SYDVKM. V was cut by 1 base and J by 12 bases, with 16 bases left in between. In DNA, the CDR3 is TGTGCCAGCAGTTTATCCCTCGGTGGTACTTCGCAGTTCTTC. It yields the protein CASSLSLGGTSQFF.

This rearrangement joins TRBV6-5 to TRBJ1-1; TRBD1 is a possible D gene (6 bases). The CDR3 extends over 14 amino acids. The V gene's germline CDR1 is MNHEY and CDR2 SVGAGI. The V end lost 6 bases, the J end lost 7 bases, and 18 bases lay between the germline ends. The CDR3 protein is CASSLRGGRFEAFF. CDR3 nucleotide sequence: TGTGCCAGCAGCCTCCGGGGGGGGCGATTTGAAGCTTTCTTT.

The J gene is TRBJ2-7, the V gene TRBV6-5; 7 bases align to TRBD1. This CDR3 has 12 amino acids. Germline V gene sequence: CDR1 MNHEY, CDR2 SVGAGI. V shed 4 bases and J 6 bases; nucleotides not matched to a gene: 3. The CDR3 loop is CASSLTGREQYF. The CDR3 region has the DNA TGTGCCAGCAGTTTGACAGGGCGCGAGCAGTACTTC.

This chain uses TRBV3-1 (or the pseudogene TRBV3-2) with TRBJ1-1; D remains unclear. The CDR3 consists of 15 residues. The germline gives CDR1 LGHDT, CDR2 YNNKEL (reference sequence). Trimming shortened V by 0 bases and J by 0 bases, and 8 bases separated the two germline ends. DNA of the CDR3: TGTGCCAGCAGCCAAGAGACAAACATGAACACTGAAGCTTTCTTT. Translating gives CASSQETNMNTEAFF.

The chain employs TRBV21-1 and TRBJ1-2; TRBD1, the D gene given by the table, was not confirmed from the DNA. TRBV21-1 is a documented pseudogene. CDR3 length equals 15 residues. CDR3 in DNA: TGTGCCAGCAGCATGTTCCAGGGATCTGACTATGGCTACACCTTC. Protein: CASSMFQGSDYGYTF.

The V and J genes are TRBV18 and TRBJ2-3; no definite D call. V was trimmed by 3 bases and J by 5 bases, leaving 9 bases between them. The length of the CDR3 is 13 residues. From germline, CDR1 is KGHSH and CDR2 LQKENI. Here the CDR3 reads CASSPGPQDTQYF. CDR3 DNA: TGTGCCAGCTCACCCGGGCCCCAAGATACGCAGTATTTT.

The rearrangement links TRBV7-9 to TRBJ1-4; 7 bases are shared with TRBD1. The CDR3 runs 15 residues. Trimming cost V 0 bases and J 6 bases; bases outside gene matches: 4. CDR1 is SEHNR, CDR2 FQNEAQ, per germline (reference sequence). In DNA, the CDR3 is TGTGCCAGCAGCTTAGCAAGAGGGGGCGATGAAAAACTGTTTTTT. Translated, it gives CASSLARGGDEKLFF.

The chain employs TRBV28 and TRBJ1-2, with D uncertain. This CDR3 is built from 14 residues. Trimming took 3 bases from V and 5 from J, leaving 13 bases between them. Per the germline V gene, CDR1 is MDHEN and CDR2 is SYDVKM. CDR3 sequence: CASSLSGEIYGYTF. In DNA form, the CDR3 reads TGTGCCAGCAGTTTGTCCGGGGAGATATATGGCTACACCTTC.

The rearrangement joins TRBV9 to TRBJ1-2, with 7 bases fitting TRBD1. Germline values: CDR1 SGDLS, CDR2 YYNGEE. CDR3 size: 16 residues. V lost 0 bases and J lost 4; bases outside the gene matches: 9. The CDR3 is CASSVGLAGGLYGYTF. DNA of the CDR3: TGTGCCAGCAGCGTAGGGTTGGCAGGGGGTCTCTATGGCTACACCTTC.

This chain uses TRBV7-3 with TRBJ2-1, with TRBD2 matching 10 bases. Germline CDR1 is SGHTA and CDR2 is FQGTGA. This CDR3 spans 14 amino acids. J was trimmed by 2 bases and V by 5 bases; bases with no gene match: 0. The CDR3 DNA follows: TGTGCCAGCAGCAGCGGGGGGGCCTACAATGAGCAGTTCTTC. Translating gives CASSSGGAYNEQFF.

This clone occurred once. The chain uses TRBV7-6 and TRBJ1-3, with no clear D. Germline CDR1 and CDR2: SGHVS and FNYEAQ. There are 14 residues in the CDR3. Trimming stripped 1 base from V and 9 bases from J, with 13 bases between. The CDR3 spells CASSLVSVESTIYF. The CDR3, as DNA: TGTGCCAGCAGCTTAGTCTCAGTGGAAAGCACCATATATTTT.

The chain is built from TRBV5-1 and TRBJ2-1; D is tentatively TRBD1 or TRBD2 (5 bases each). This CDR3 has 12 residues. With 3 bases removed from V and 8 bases from J, the gap between germline ends came to 9 bases. From germline, CDR1 is SGHRS and CDR2 YFSETQ. CDR3: CASSSRGYEQFF. The CDR3 region has the DNA TGCGCCAGCAGCTCGAGGGGTTATGAGCAGTTCTTC.